Reported below is one TCR beta chain. This clone has just a few counts. Its antigen target is currently unknown. It has no much larger one-base neighbor in the sample; base qualities were not kept. The sample originates from a study of blood T cell repertoires in COVID-19 (TCRdb year 2020). In terms of the full investigation: Collaborator samples came from the United States, Italy and Spain and covered acute and convalescent phases of COVID-19. The prospective study material was composed of cDNA or gDNA derived from T cells, B-cell-depleted T cells, or PBMCs. The dataset comprised deeply sampled blood TCRbeta repertoires from subjects exposed to, actively infected with, or recovered from COVID-19. The repertoires were released in a freely available public database meant as a resource for research on the immune response to SARS-CoV-2. Samples came from the ongoing ImmuneRACE study (first 160 participants) plus 1,254 subjects from 6 global collaborators. The sample metadata nearly always contained a de-identified subject ID, COVID-19 status, age in years and sex. Where HLA class I and class II types were available, the types were taken from metadata supplied by the sample provider, not from assay-based typing.

The paper's findings and limits, for the study overall: How much clinical and demographic metadata was included differed by source and by participant, and the metadata was provided uncurated.

The collaborating institutions used their own protocols to collect whole blood in K2EDTA tubes. For TCRbeta analysis, collaborators shipped samples as frozen whole blood, isolated PBMCs, or DNA extracted from either of those sample types. TCRbeta CDR3 regions were amplified from genomic DNA using the immunoSEQ Assay, a bias-controlled multiplex PCR. The authors' analysis ran thus. The number of nucleated cells in each sample was estimated from the amplification of reference gene primers within the assay. Sequence reads were collapsed and filtered to measure the absolute abundance of every unique TCRbeta CDR3 rearrangement. For each sample, productive Simpson clonality was calculated by taking the square root of Simpson's diversity index across productive rearrangements. TCRdb mirrors the immuneACCESS table, restricted to in-frame sequences. Some clones are absent from its copies; in checked studies, under half trace to an unresolved V gene, and the reason for the others is unknown. The DNA was the basis for D and trimming; V, J and clone size are from that table. The sample yields approximately 44,000 clones; 80% to 90% were counted once. Together, the top ten hold 7.5% to 10% of the sample.

From the germline V gene, CDR1 is SNHLY and CDR2 is FYNNEI. Germline trimming: 6 bases from V, 6 bases from J; junction bases outside gene matches: 12. Counted from cysteine to phenylalanine, this CDR3 has 17 amino acids. Only the CDR3 part of the read is kept: 51 bases, read in frame from the first base. This sequence originates from a man between 60 and 70 years old with active COVID-19. The chain uses TRBV2 and TRBJ2-2; the central 11 bases match TRBD2. Material for sequencing was peripheral blood. The DNA sequence follows: TGTGCCAGCAGGGCCCTGGGTAGCGGGAGGGCCTCCGGGGAGCTGTTTTTT. Its translation is CASRALGSGRASGELFF.